This TCR beta chain comes out of a study of monozygotic twins with cystic fibrosis. Study conclusions and caveats: V usage most resembled the co-twin in 13 of 16 pairs. In this small cohort, shared CDR3 numbers showed no association with age, concordance or disease severity.

Concerning this clone itself: Its antigen remains unidentified.

The data were produced by immunoSEQ multiplex PCR, yet TCRdb's version contains in-frame clones alone and is incomplete. This sample has 30,000 to 40,000 clones, with approximately 70% found just once. Input material: blood. The origin of this receptor is a girl aged 5 to 17 with cystic fibrosis.

This CDR3 reads CASSLSLIGTDTQYF. The CDR3, as DNA: TGTGCCAGCAGCTTATCGCTAATCGGCACAGATACGCAGTATTTT. This rearrangement joins TRBV11-2 to TRBJ2-3, with D unclear. The CDR3 length is 15 residues. Germline CDR1 SGHAT, CDR2 FQNNGV. Trimming took off 2 bases at V and 1 base at J, with 10 bases between the two ends.